This T cell receptor (beta chain) is from a study of T cell responses to AZD1222 COVID-19 vaccine. Whole-study results and caveats: White British people made up most donors, females outnumbered males, and clonal diversity was possibly underestimated. Spike-specific TCR breadth and depth rose after two AZD1222 doses. Spike regions recognized by vaccine-associated CD4 TCRs spanned the protein, led by 160-218 and 743-854. The study sampled repertoires only after the peak T cell response.

Sequenced by immunoSEQ multiplex PCR; TCRdb stores in-frame clones only, minus some. The sample yields roughly 190,000 clones, over 85% seen once. Trimming left V 8 bases short and J 0 bases short, with 7 bases between. This CDR3 contains 12 residues. Germline V gene lookup returns CDR1 MGHDK and CDR2 SYGVNS. Details on this clone: Its antigen is as yet unknown.

Source: peripheral blood, taken 28 days after the second dose of the MenACWY control vaccine. This chain joins TRBV25-1 and TRBJ1-1, with D possibly TRBD1 on 5 matching bases. This sequence was found in an adult who received the MenACWY meningococcal vaccine as a control. In nucleotides, the CDR3 is TGTGCCAGCCGGGGGGTGAACACTGAAGCTTTCTTT. It specifies CASRGVNTEAFF.